These T cell receptor beta chains were read from a single sample in a study of early T cells in non-severe SARS-CoV-2 infection. One entry per CDR3 protein, called by TCRdb with MiXCR from the 5' RACE reads. Here the sample spans 95,000 to 100,000 distinct CDR3 sequences, approximately 10% being singletons. Material for sequencing was whole blood. Source of these receptors: an adult who was a healthcare worker with PCR-confirmed SARS-CoV-2 infection or an uninfected control (not recorded which). CDR3s include the opening cysteine and the closing phenylalanine or tryptophan. D genes are given only for firm matches. Only some rows state a clone size, as once, few, many or a class for expanded clones.

V: TRBV12-5
size: .
D: TRBD1
J: TRBJ2-1
CDR3: CASGLTTGVSYNEQFF
DNA: TGTGCTAGTGGTTTAACCACAGGGGTCTCCTACAATGAGCAGTTCTTC

V: TRBV7-9
size: many
D: .
J: TRBJ2-1
CDR3: CASSSVSLRTDNGNEQFF
DNA: TGTGCCAGCAGCTCCGTTTCTTTACGGACAGACAATGGGAATGAGCAGTTCTTC

V: TRBV6-5
size: few
D: .
J: TRBJ2-7
CDR3: CASSYGSGSSYEQYF
DNA: TGTGCCAGCAGTTACGGTTCAGGGAGTTCCTACGAGCAGTACTTC

V: TRBV19
size: .
D: .
J: TRBJ2-1
CDR3: CASSSLSYNEQFF
DNA: TGTGCCAGTAGTTCCCTCAGTTACAATGAGCAGTTCTTC

V: TRBV18
size: many
D: .
J: TRBJ1-1
CDR3: CASSPGNMDTEAFF
DNA: TGTGCCAGCTCACCGGGGAATATGGACACTGAAGCTTTCTTT

V: TRBV29-1
size: few
D: .
J: TRBJ1-1
CDR3: CSVDPGAEDTEAFF
DNA: TGCAGCGTGGATCCCGGGGCCGAGGACACTGAAGCTTTCTTT

V: TRBV3-1
size: .
D: .
J: TRBJ1-1
CDR3: CASSPSEDQNTEAFF
DNA: TGTGCCAGCAGCCCCTCGGAGGACCAGAACACTGAAGCTTTCTTT

V: TRBV10-3
size: .
D: .
J: TRBJ2-7
CDR3: CAISVEPDSYEQYF
DNA: TGTGCCATCAGTGTAGAGCCTGATTCCTACGAGCAGTACTTC

V: TRBV6-5
size: .
D: .
J: TRBJ2-6
CDR3: CASSYSPMRWTSGANVLTF
DNA: TGTGCCAGCAGTTACTCCCCCATGAGGTGGACCTCTGGGGCCAACGTCCTGACTTTC

V: TRBV6-6
size: few
D: .
J: TRBJ2-5
CDR3: CASSNRRGGSETQYF
DNA: TGTGCCAGCAGTAATCGCAGGGGGGGCTCGGAGACCCAGTACTTC

V: TRBV5-4
size: few
D: TRBD1
J: TRBJ1-2
CDR3: CASSSWDSSYGYTF
DNA: TGTGCCAGCAGCTCTTGGGACAGTTCCTATGGCTACACCTTC

V: TRBV20-1
size: .
D: .
J: TRBJ2-7
CDR3: CSASRKGDRLAPYEQYF
DNA: TGCAGTGCCAGTAGAAAGGGGGACCGTCTTGCCCCCTACGAGCAGTACTTC

V: TRBV13
size: .
D: TRBD2
J: TRBJ2-3
CDR3: CASKYSARREGPTDTQYF
DNA: TGTGCCAGCAAATATTCTGCCCGGCGGGAGGGCCCAACAGATACGCAGTATTTT

V: TRBV20-1
size: few
D: TRBD2
J: TRBJ2-7
CDR3: CSAVSGGFSYEQYF
DNA: TGCAGTGCGGTTAGCGGGGGCTTCTCCTACGAGCAGTACTTC

V: TRBV20-1
size: few
D: TRBD2
J: TRBJ2-1
CDR3: CSASPPGLAGGKFF
DNA: TGCAGTGCCAGTCCCCCGGGACTAGCGGGAGGAAAGTTCTTC

V: TRBV6-6
size: .
D: .
J: TRBJ1-2
CDR3: CASSYITSGIDGYTF
DNA: TGTGCCAGCAGTTATATTACGTCGGGCATAGATGGCTACACCTTC

V: TRBV7-9
size: few
D: .
J: TRBJ1-1
CDR3: CASSFTLSEAFF
DNA: TGTGCCAGCAGCTTTACTCTGTCGGAAGCTTTCTTT

V: TRBV10-3
size: .
D: .
J: TRBJ2-5
CDR3: CAISDSPLDQETQYF
DNA: TGTGCCATCAGTGACAGCCCCCTGGACCAAGAGACCCAGTACTTC

V: TRBV3-1
size: .
D: .
J: TRBJ1-3
CDR3: CASSKQFGNTIYF
DNA: TGTGCCAGCAGCAAGCAATTTGGAAACACCATATATTTT

V: TRBV12-3/TRBV12-4
size: many
D: .
J: TRBJ1-1
CDR3: CASSLMAGTEAFF
DNA: TGTGCCAGCAGTTTAATGGCAGGGACTGAAGCTTTCTTT

V: TRBV12-3/TRBV12-4
size: many
D: .
J: TRBJ1-1
CDR3: CASSLGGAGTEAFF
DNA: TGTGCCAGCAGTTTAGGGGGGGCCGGGACTGAAGCTTTCTTT

V: TRBV7-9
size: .
D: .
J: TRBJ2-7
CDR3: CASSLGHQPYEQYF
DNA: TGTGCCAGCAGCTTGGGACACCAGCCCTACGAGCAGTACTTC

V: TRBV5-1
size: few
D: .
J: TRBJ2-7
CDR3: CASSLETAEQYF
DNA: TGCGCCAGCAGCCTGGAGACCGCCGAGCAGTACTTC

V: TRBV20-1
size: .
D: .
J: TRBJ2-3
CDR3: CSANTMGGDTQYF
DNA: TGCAGTGCCAATACGATGGGGGGTGATACGCAGTATTTT

V: TRBV5-5
size: .
D: TRBD2
J: TRBJ2-1
CDR3: CASSSTSGSLSNEQFF
DNA: TGTGCCAGCAGCTCTACTAGCGGGAGTTTATCCAATGAGCAGTTCTTC

V: TRBV5-1
size: few
D: .
J: TRBJ2-1
CDR3: CASRFSYNEQFF
DNA: TGCGCCAGCAGGTTCTCCTACAATGAGCAGTTCTTC

V: TRBV6-2/TRBV6-3
size: .
D: .
J: TRBJ2-7
CDR3: CASSYLQGSYEQYF
DNA: TGTGCCAGCAGTTACCTACAGGGTTCCTACGAGCAGTACTTC

V: TRBV7-9
size: few
D: .
J: TRBJ1-6
CDR3: CASSHKWGSNSPLHF
DNA: TGTGCCAGCAGCCATAAATGGGGCTCGAATTCACCCCTCCACTTT

V: TRBV2
size: many
D: .
J: TRBJ2-5
CDR3: CASSVGQPQETQYF
DNA: TGTGCCAGCAGTGTTGGGCAGCCCCAAGAGACCCAGTACTTC

V: TRBV5-1
size: .
D: .
J: TRBJ1-1
CDR3: CASSWSSGDTEAFF
DNA: TGCGCCAGCAGCTGGAGCAGCGGGGACACTGAAGCTTTCTTT

V: TRBV12-3/TRBV12-4
size: few
D: .
J: TRBJ2-2
CDR3: CASSPRRTGELFF
DNA: TGTGCCAGCAGTCCGCGGAGGACCGGGGAGCTGTTTTTT

V: TRBV2
size: .
D: TRBD1
J: TRBJ1-6
CDR3: CASSGTGGSNSPLHF
DNA: TGTGCCAGCAGCGGGACAGGGGGTTCTAATTCACCCCTCCACTTT

V: TRBV29-1
size: few
D: .
J: TRBJ2-3
CDR3: CSVGEGGRTDTQYF
DNA: TGCAGCGTTGGAGAAGGGGGAAGGACAGATACGCAGTATTTT

V: TRBV3-1
size: many
D: .
J: TRBJ2-1
CDR3: CASSQASSDNEQFF
DNA: TGTGCCAGCAGCCAAGCTTCTAGCGACAATGAGCAGTTCTTC

V: TRBV2
size: few
D: TRBD2
J: TRBJ2-1
CDR3: CASSKTSGPYNEQFF
DNA: TGTGCCAGCAGTAAGACTAGCGGGCCATACAATGAGCAGTTCTTC

V: TRBV29-1
size: .
D: .
J: TRBJ1-3
CDR3: CSALGAFGNTIYF
DNA: TGCAGCGCCCTAGGGGCGTTTGGAAACACCATATATTTT

V: TRBV5-1
size: many
D: TRBD1
J: TRBJ1-1
CDR3: CASSLTAGGMNTEAFF
DNA: TGCGCCAGCAGCTTGACGGCAGGGGGGATGAACACTGAAGCTTTCTTT

V: TRBV12-3/TRBV12-4
size: .
D: TRBD2
J: TRBJ2-5
CDR3: CASSLGLAGGRQETQYF
DNA: TGTGCCAGCAGTTTAGGACTAGCGGGGGGGCGTCAAGAGACCCAGTACTTC

V: TRBV5-6
size: many
D: .
J: TRBJ2-5
CDR3: CASSSRFEETQYF
DNA: TGTGCCAGCAGCTCCAGGTTCGAAGAGACCCAGTACTTC

V: TRBV7-6
size: many
D: TRBD1
J: TRBJ1-6
CDR3: CASSLEPTGQGSSYNSPLHF
DNA: TGTGCCAGCAGCTTAGAGCCAACCGGACAGGGGAGCTCCTATAATTCACCCCTCCACTTT

V: TRBV27
size: .
D: .
J: TRBJ2-1
CDR3: CASSATSRTYNEQFF
DNA: TGTGCCAGCAGTGCTACTAGCAGGACCTACAATGAGCAGTTCTTC

V: TRBV2
size: many
D: TRBD2
J: TRBJ2-1
CDR3: CARWKTTSGTDNEQFF
DNA: TGTGCCAGGTGGAAAACGACTAGCGGAACGGACAATGAGCAGTTCTTC

V: TRBV7-8
size: many
D: TRBD1
J: TRBJ1-1
CDR3: CASSLTGGAFF
DNA: TGTGCCAGCAGCTTAACAGGGGGAGCTTTCTTT

V: TRBV24-1
size: many
D: .
J: TRBJ2-3
CDR3: CATSGSTDTQYF
DNA: TGTGCCACCAGCGGCAGCACAGATACGCAGTATTTT

V: TRBV19
size: .
D: .
J: TRBJ1-2
CDR3: CASSINSENYGYTF
DNA: TGTGCCAGTAGTATAAACTCGGAGAACTATGGCTACACCTTC

V: TRBV5-1
size: many
D: .
J: TRBJ1-1
CDR3: CASSNTEHTEAFF
DNA: TGCGCCAGCAGTAATACAGAGCACACTGAAGCTTTCTTT

V: TRBV20-1
size: few
D: TRBD1
J: TRBJ1-1
CDR3: CSAAHTGTANTEAFF
DNA: TGCAGTGCCGCGCATACCGGGACAGCGAACACTGAAGCTTTCTTT

V: TRBV20-1
size: many
D: TRBD1
J: TRBJ1-4
CDR3: CSARRGQGNEKLFF
DNA: TGCAGTGCTAGAAGGGGACAGGGGAATGAAAAACTGTTTTTT

V: TRBV12-5
size: many
D: .
J: TRBJ1-1
CDR3: CASGGPSQLTEAFF
DNA: TGTGCTAGTGGCGGGCCCTCCCAGCTCACTGAAGCTTTCTTT

V: TRBV15
size: few
D: .
J: TRBJ1-1
CDR3: CATSRDREVLNTEAFF
DNA: TGTGCCACCAGCAGAGACAGGGAGGTGTTGAACACTGAAGCTTTCTTT